The text below deals with one T cell receptor (beta chain). The antigen is unknown. TCR beta CDR3 region amplification was performed from RNA transcripts. First-round RT-PCR of the TCR CDR3 relied on the HTBI primer set. TCRdb redid the calling of the multiplex PCR reads with MiXCR, one entry per CDR3 protein. The repertoire holds roughly 380,000 distinct CDR3 sequences, with approximately 14% as singletons. The sample belongs to a study of T cells in Graves' hyperthyroidism and ophthalmopathy. Overall study context: Peripheral blood was collected at initial diagnosis, before any treatment. Study observations and caveats: The model made its ophthalmopathy prediction, and onset followed a median about 5.9 months later.

The CDR3 sequence is 13 residues long. Germline V lookup: CDR1 SGDLS, CDR2 YYNGEE. J lost 4 bases, V lost 3 bases, and 3 bases had no gene match. This clonotype was obtained from a woman aged 60-70 years with Graves' hyperthyroidism. Sequencing was performed on blood. The chain is built from TRBV9 and TRBJ2-5; 7 nucleotides line up with TRBD1. CDR3 nucleotide sequence: TGTGCCAGCAGCGGACGGGACAGAGAGACCCAGTACTTC. Translation: CASSGRDRETQYF.